These 8 T cell receptor beta chains were all obtained from the same sample, sequenced in a study of graft-versus-host responses after intestinal transplantation. The assay was immunoSEQ multiplex PCR, and TCRdb's table has in-frame clones only and misses some. Of about 97,000 clones listed, 75% to 95% were seen once; the top ten hold approximately 16%. Material: PBMCs, obtained roughly 410 days after intestinal transplant. These receptors were obtained from a human patient who received an intestinal transplant, so some T cells may come from the graft donor.

This chain uses TRBV9 with TRBJ1-1; D is undetermined. There are 14 residues in the CDR3. Germline CDR1 is SGDLS and CDR2 is YYNGEE. The V end lost 0 bases, the J end lost 4 bases, and 10 bases lay between the germline ends. The CDR3, as DNA: TGTGCCAGCAGCGTAGATGGTCGGGTCACTGAAGCTTTCTTT. Its translation is CASSVDGRVTEAFF.

This chain joins TRBV5-4 and TRBJ2-1; 7 bases map to TRBD1. CDR1 and CDR2 from the germline V gene are SGHNT and YYREEE (reference sequence). The CDR3 runs to 14 residues. V gave up 5 bases and J gave up 1 base; unmatched junction bases: 3. The DNA for the CDR3 is TGTGCCAGCAGATCACAGGGGTCCTACAATGAGCAGTTCTTC. It is translated as CASRSQGSYNEQFF.

The chain is built from TRBV7-9 and TRBJ1-2; TRBD1 agrees at 11 bases. The CDR3 is 15 residues long. Trimming removed 4 bases from V and 3 bases from J; junction bases left unmatched: 4. CDR1 and CDR2 from the germline V gene are SEHNR and FQNEAQ (reference sequence). The CDR3 nucleotides read TGTGCCAGCAGCTGGACAGGGGGCCTGGACTATGGCTACACCTTC. This gives the protein CASSWTGGLDYGYTF.

The V call is TRBV29-1, the J call TRBJ1-2; D is unresolved. Germline loops: CDR1 SQVTM, CDR2 ANQGSEA. The CDR3 is 11 amino acids. CDR3 DNA sequence: TGCAGTGCGAGCGCAGGAGATGGCTACACCTTC. This encodes CSASAGDGYTF.

The J gene is TRBJ1-4, the V gene TRBV4-2, with D possibly being TRBD1 (5 bases). V lost 1 base and J 0 bases, leaving 9 bases between the germline ends. The CDR3 loop spans 16 amino acids. CDR1 is LGHNA, CDR2 YNFKEQ, per germline. The CDR3 sequence is CASSQGGRTTNEKLFF. In nucleotides, the CDR3 is TGTGCCAGCAGCCAAGGGGGCAGAACAACTAATGAAAAACTGTTTTTT.

This CDR3 reads CSALRNTEAFF. The CDR3 DNA is TGCAGTGCTCTGCGGAACACTGAAGCTTTCTTT. This chain links TRBV20-1 with TRBJ1-1; D not certain. Trimming pared 5 bases from V and 1 base from J, leaving 5 bases between. The CDR3 extends over 11 amino acids. The germline gives CDR1 DFQATT, CDR2 SNEGSKA (reference sequence).

The J gene is TRBJ1-6, the V gene TRBV27; no firm D call. The ends were cut back, 1 base at V and 9 bases at J, with 7 bases in the middle. The length of the CDR3 is 13 residues. In germline, CDR1 is MNHEY, CDR2 SMNVEV (reference sequence). CDR3: CASSLFLTSPLHF. CDR3 DNA sequence: TGTGCCAGCAGTTTATTCCTAACTTCACCCCTCCACTTT.

This chain links TRBV6-5 with TRBJ2-5; D gene unclear. Deletions cut 0 bases from V and 6 bases from J, with 2 bases between. Germline lookup yields CDR1 MNHEY and CDR2 SVGAGI. CDR3 length equals 11 residues. CDR3 in amino acids: CASSYSKTQYF. CDR3 nucleotide sequence: TGTGCCAGCAGTTACTCGAAGACCCAGTACTTC.